Below are 20 T cell receptor beta chains sequenced from a single sample in a study of identical twins. TCRdb re-called the 5' RACE reads with MiXCR, one entry per CDR3 protein. The data hold hundreds of thousands of distinct CDR3 sequences, with 21% observed a single time. The sample was also reused in another study, on T cells expressing NK-cell markers.

Specimen: PBMCs. These receptors were taken from a woman aged 18-29 years in good health.

This clonotype has just a few counts. The chain uses TRBV11-2 and TRBJ2-5; tentatively, D is TRBD1 (5 bases). V was cut by 5 bases and J by 4 bases, with 11 bases left in between. The CDR3 totals 13 residues. Looked up from germline, CDR1 is SGHAT and CDR2 is FQNNGV. CDR3 bases: TGTGCCAGCAGCGTAGGCAGGGTAGAGACCCAGTACTTC. It encodes CASSVGRVETQYF. The variable domain in full, completed from reference TRBV11-2 and TRBJ2-5, reads EAGVAQSPRYKIIEKRQSVAFWCNPISGHATLYWYQQILGQGPKLLIQFQNNGVVDDSQLPKDRFSAERLKGVDSTLKIQPAKLEDSAVYLCASSVGRVETQYFGPGTRLLVL.

The J gene is TRBJ1-1, the V gene TRBV10-2, with 7 bases fitting TRBD1. The J segment lost 6 bases and the V segment lost 7 bases, leaving 8 bases of the junction unmatched. This CDR3 is 13 amino acids long. CDR1 and CDR2 (germline): WSHSY, SAAADI. CDR3 nucleotides: TGCGCCAGCATTGGGCAGGGGGGTCCTGAAGCTTTCTTT. It codes for CASIGQGGPEAFF.

V is TRBV4-1 and J is TRBJ2-7; 10 positions agree with TRBD1. The CDR3 has 15 amino acids. CDR1 and CDR2 from the germline V gene are MGHRA and YSYEKL. V shed 4 bases, J shed 6 bases, and the junction held 9 bases outside the gene matches. Here the CDR3 reads CASSREGTGVSEQYF. The DNA for the CDR3 is TGCGCCAGCAGCCGAGAAGGGACAGGGGTTTCCGAGCAGTACTTC.

This clonotype was counted a few times. The J gene is TRBJ2-1, the V gene TRBV20-1, with TRBD2 matching 9 bases. The CDR3 runs 14 residues. From germline, CDR1 is DFQATT and CDR2 SNEGSKA (reference sequence). With V trimmed by 5 bases and J by 7 bases, 9 bases remained unmatched. In DNA form, the CDR3 reads TGCAGTGCTTATCGGCGGGGGGGAGGGAATGAGCAGTTCTTC. This codes for CSAYRRGGGNEQFF.

The gene calls are TRBV20-1 and TRBJ2-1; 12 bases map to TRBD2. J gave up 1 base and V 3 bases, and 4 bases lay outside the gene matches. Germline V gene lookup returns CDR1 DFQATT and CDR2 SNEGSKA (reference sequence). The CDR3 sequence is 16 residues long. The CDR3 sequence is CSARTSGSWSYNEQFF. The DNA of the CDR3 is TGCAGTGCTAGGACTAGCGGGAGTTGGTCCTACAATGAGCAGTTCTTC.

V gene TRBV9 combines with J gene TRBJ2-3, with D perhaps given as TRBD1 or TRBD2 (5 bases each). The germline gives CDR1 SGDLS, CDR2 YYNGEE. Trimming cost V 5 bases and J 5 bases, with 6 bases left between them. The CDR3 contains 11 residues. The CDR3 DNA reads TGTGCCAGCAGGAGGGGAGATACGCAGTATTTT. This encodes CASRRGDTQYF.

This clonotype was detected only a few times. The chain joins TRBV6-1 to TRBJ2-1; 14 bases match TRBD2. V was pared by 6 bases and J by 6 bases, with 4 bases of the junction left unmatched. CDR3 size: 15 residues. Germline CDR1 and CDR2: MNHNS and SASEGT. CDR3 sequence reads: CASRSGLAGANEQFF. In DNA form, the CDR3 reads TGTGCCAGCAGGTCGGGACTAGCGGGGGCCAATGAGCAGTTCTTC.

There are many counts of this clonotype. V usage is TRBV12-3 or TRBV12-4 and J usage is TRBJ2-2; 9 bases fit TRBD1. This CDR3 is 15 amino acids long. With V trimmed by 5 bases and J by 3 bases, 4 bases remained unmatched. The DNA of the CDR3 is TGTGCCAGCAGTCACAGGGGGCCGCACACCGGGGAGCTGTTTTTT. Its translation is CASSHRGPHTGELFF.

This clonotype was recorded once. The gene calls are TRBV11-2 and TRBJ2-7; 9 nucleotides agree with TRBD2. Trimming removed 1 base from V and 3 bases from J; junction bases left unmatched: 7. The CDR3 spans 16 residues. Germline assignment: CDR1 SGHAT and CDR2 FQNNGV. The CDR3: CASSLVGGGAHYEQYF. CDR3 nucleotides: TGTGCCAGCAGCTTAGTTGGCGGGGGGGCACACTACGAGCAGTACTTC.

This clonotype was seen many times. The chain combines TRBV29-1 with TRBJ2-7; perhaps TRBD2 as D (6 bases). V lost 6 bases and J lost 6, with 15 bases in between. Germline V lookup: CDR1 SQVTM, CDR2 ANQGSEA. The CDR3 loop spans 12 amino acids. CDR3 coding DNA: TGCAGCGTGGAGGAGGGAGGAATCGAGCAGTACTTC. Encoded protein: CSVEEGGIEQYF.

This clonotype showed up many times. The rearrangement links TRBV12-3 or TRBV12-4 to TRBJ2-5; D ambiguous. The V end lost 3 bases, the J end lost 1 base, and 6 bases lay between the germline ends. CDR3 size: 13 residues. The CDR3 reads CASSFRSQETQYF. The CDR3 bases are TGTGCCAGCAGTTTCAGGTCCCAAGAGACCCAGTACTTC.

The chain has TRBV20-1 and TRBJ2-3, with 7 positions matching TRBD2. V lost 2 bases to trimming and J lost 2 bases; unmatched junction nucleotides: 4. Germline V lookup: CDR1 DFQATT, CDR2 SNEGSKA (reference sequence). The CDR3 is 14 residues long. The DNA for the CDR3 is TGCAGTGCTAGACCCGGGACTAACACAGATACGCAGTATTTT. This sequence encodes CSARPGTNTDTQYF.

This chain uses TRBV20-1 with TRBJ2-7; TRBD2 matches at 8 bases. The CDR3 covers 14 residues. The V gene's germline CDR1 is DFQATT and CDR2 SNEGSKA (reference sequence). Germline trimming cut 2 bases from V and 2 bases from J; bases unmatched to any gene: 5. The CDR3 is CSARRGSGTYEQYF. The DNA of the CDR3 is TGCAGTGCTAGAAGGGGTAGCGGGACCTACGAGCAGTACTTC.

The chain links TRBV9 to TRBJ2-3, with unresolved D. The germline CDR1 and CDR2 sequences are SGDLS and YYNGEE. V lost 4 bases and J 1 base, leaving 16 bases between the germline ends. The CDR3 runs 16 residues. This CDR3 is CASSPRLEDRTDTQYF. CDR3 sequence (DNA): TGTGCCAGCAGCCCCCGTCTAGAAGACCGCACAGATACGCAGTATTTT.

The V and J genes are TRBV15 and TRBJ1-2; D might be TRBD1 (6 bases). Trimming shortened V by 0 bases and J by 5 bases, and 10 bases separated the two germline ends. From germline, CDR1 is LNHNV and CDR2 YYDKDF (reference sequence). The CDR3 is made up of 14 amino acids. The CDR3 nucleotides are TGTGCCACCAGCAGAGATTGGACAGAATATGGCTACACCTTC. It specifies CATSRDWTEYGYTF.

The chain recombines TRBV20-1 with TRBJ2-2; D is ambiguous. Trimming shortened V by 5 bases and J by 0 bases, and 13 bases separated the two germline ends. Germline V gene lookup returns CDR1 DFQATT and CDR2 SNEGSKA (reference sequence). The CDR3 has 15 amino acids. In DNA, the CDR3 is TGCAGTGCTGTTACATCGGTCGCGAACACCGGGGAGCTGTTTTTT. Translated, it gives CSAVTSVANTGELFF.

This chain connects TRBV6-1 to TRBJ1-6; 9 positions agree with TRBD1. The germline CDR1 and CDR2 sequences are MNHNS and SASEGT. The junction had 9 bases not matched to a gene; V was cut back by 8 bases and J by 13 bases. The CDR3 is made up of 13 amino acids. CDR3 bases: TGTGCCAGCTCCCGGGACAGGGAGAAGCCCCTCCACTTT. Translating gives CASSRDREKPLHF.

Only a few counts were recorded for this clonotype. The chain carries TRBV7-9 and TRBJ2-1; the match to TRBD2 covers 10 bases. The V gene's germline CDR1 is SEHNR and CDR2 FQNEAQ (reference sequence). Trimming took 7 bases from V and 6 from J; bases not matched to a gene: 9. The CDR3 spans 15 residues. The CDR3 coding sequence is TGTGCCAGCACCCCAGCGGGACTAGCGTCCAATGAGCAGTTCTTC. Translation: CASTPAGLASNEQFF.

The chain couples TRBV5-1 to TRBJ1-1, with a possible D match to TRBD1 (6 bases). The CDR3 has 15 residues. The germline V and J ends were trimmed by 2 bases and 0 bases, with 11 bases remaining between them. From germline, CDR1 is SGHRS and CDR2 YFSETQ. This chain's CDR3 is CASSLQGPLNTEAFF. CDR3 nucleotides: TGCGCCAGCAGCTTACAGGGTCCCTTGAACACTGAAGCTTTCTTT.

The chain is built from TRBV10-3 and TRBJ2-3, with TRBD2 identical over 12 bases. Germline CDR1 ENHRY, CDR2 SYGVKD. Losses at the gene ends were 6 bases for V and 2 bases for J; bases not matched to a gene: 6. The CDR3 runs to 16 residues. The CDR3 nucleotides are TGTGCCATCAGCCTAGGACTAGCGGGGAACACAGATACGCAGTATTTT. Its protein is CAISLGLAGNTDTQYF.